Listed here is a single T cell receptor beta chain. Per the original data handling: Cell counts per sample came from amplifying reference gene primers. Sequencing used immunoSEQ multiplex PCR; TCRdb keeps in-frame clones, though not all of them. V and J calls and clone size come straight from that table; D and trimming were deduced from the DNA. Here the sample spans over 150,000 clones, 65% to 90% being singletons. The record originates from a study of blood T cell repertoires in COVID-19. While infection was still active, Seattle patients were enrolled and then followed longitudinally. V was cut by 1 base and J by 4 bases, with 14 bases left in between. CDR3 length: 15 residues. CDR1 is LNHDA and CDR2 is SQIVND in the germline V gene (reference sequence).

V is TRBV19 and J is TRBJ2-7; tentatively, D is TRBD1 (6 bases). Sequencing was carried out using peripheral blood. The source of this sequence is a woman aged 60-70 years with COVID-19, enrolled during active disease. The CDR3: CASSIGRDTVYEQYF. The CDR3 coding sequence is TGTGCCAGTAGTATAGGCCGGGACACAGTTTACGAGCAGTACTTC.